The source of this T cell receptor beta chain is a study of T-cell reconstitution after alpha-beta-depleted transplantation in children. Unique molecular identifiers were incorporated into the prepared TCRbeta library. Using its own MiXCR run on the PCR reads, TCRdb lists one record per CDR3 protein. Of more than 300,000 distinct CDR3 sequences in the sample, 15% to 20% were seen once. This clonotype was recorded many times. This CDR3 region has 14 residues. Germline CDR1 reads SGHRS; CDR2 reads YFSETQ. V shed 4 bases and J shed 5 bases, with 12 bases lying between them. The specimen comprised PBMCs, mostly from graft donor cells, sampled 360 days after TCRalphabeta/CD19-depleted stem cell transplant. V usage is TRBV5-1 and J usage is TRBJ2-2; D may be TRBD1 (6 bases). The TCR originated in a male patient aged 2 to 9 who had a stem cell transplant for acute lymphoblastic leukemia, so the T cells may come from the graft donor. In DNA form, the CDR3 reads TGCGCCAGCAGCGCGCCTACAGGGACCGGGGAGCTGTTTTTT. This encodes CASSAPTGTGELFF.